Presented here are 15 T cell receptor beta chains from one specimen sequenced in a study of PD-1 blockade in classical Hodgkin lymphoma. Time point denoted: newly diagnosed, previously untreated cHL patient sample. CD4+ T cells were purified from thawed PBMCs by negative selection. TCRdb's table, derived via immunoSEQ multiplex PCR, lists solely in-frame clones and lacks some. The table shows 15,000 to 17,000 clones, with 70% to 90% occurring only once. Source material: CD4+ T cells from blood. All receptors come from a human donor with classical Hodgkin lymphoma.

The rearrangement joins TRBV6-1 to TRBJ2-7, with TRBD2 matching 12 bases. J was trimmed by 0 bases and V by 6 bases; bases with no gene match: 3. There are 15 residues in the CDR3. The V gene's germline CDR1 is MNHNS and CDR2 SASEGT. The CDR3 DNA is TGTGCCAGCAGCCTGACTAGCGGGGGCTCCTACGAGCAGTACTTC. It encodes CASSLTSGGSYEQYF.

This clone was found a few times. This sequence joins TRBV10-3 and TRBJ2-3; 9 bases are a match to TRBD1. This CDR3 contains 13 residues. V trimming: 11 bases; J trimming: 2 bases; junction bases outside the gene matches: 5. Germline CDR1 and CDR2: ENHRY and SYGVKD. The CDR3 DNA sequence: TGTGCCCTGGGACAGGGTAACACAGATACGCAGTATTTT. Its translation: CALGQGNTDTQYF.

The rearrangement joins TRBV19 to TRBJ1-2; TRBD1 matches 11 bases. The CDR3 is made up of 12 amino acids. Germline V gives CDR1 LNHDA, CDR2 SQIVND (reference sequence). The chain's CDR3 is CASGQGARGYTF. CDR3 nucleotides: TGTGCTAGTGGACAGGGGGCGCGAGGCTACACCTTC.

The rearrangement joins TRBV5-6 to TRBJ1-5; TRBD1 agrees at 8 bases. Germline trimming cut 2 bases from V and 5 bases from J; bases unmatched to any gene: 9. The V gene's germline CDR1 is SGHDT and CDR2 YYEEEE. This CDR3 spans 16 amino acids. Here the CDR3 reads CASSFTTGVPDQPQHF. In nucleotides, the CDR3 is TGTGCCAGCAGCTTTACGACAGGGGTGCCGGATCAGCCCCAGCATTTT.

The CDR3 DNA reads TGTGCCAGCAGCTCAGGACAAGACCGGGAGACCCAGTACTTC. Its translation: CASSSGQDRETQYF. The chain joins TRBV11-3 to TRBJ2-5; D might be TRBD1 (5 bases). The germline V gene encodes CDR1 SGHNT and CDR2 YENEEA. The CDR3 consists of 14 residues. The V end lost 4 bases, the J end lost 5 bases, and 14 bases lay between the germline ends.

The genes are TRBV28 and TRBJ2-7; 7 nucleotides line up with TRBD1. Germline assignment: CDR1 MDHEN and CDR2 SYDVKM. The CDR3 contains 16 residues. Germline trimming cut 7 bases from V and 0 bases from J; bases unmatched to any gene: 12. The DNA for the CDR3 is TGTGCCAGCAAGGGTTTGGAACAGGGGATCTCCTACGAGCAGTACTTC. Its translation: CASKGLEQGISYEQYF.

The chain is built from TRBV4-1 and TRBJ2-3; TRBD2 matches at 8 bases. CDR1 and CDR2 from the germline V gene are MGHRA and YSYEKL. Germline trimming cut 0 bases from V and 14 bases from J; bases unmatched to any gene: 7. The length of the CDR3 is 13 residues. The CDR3 loop reads CASSQEGTRNPYF. Written as DNA, the CDR3 is TGCGCCAGCAGCCAAGAGGGGACTAGAAATCCGTATTTT.

The chain carries TRBV5-1 and TRBJ1-3; D is undetermined. The CDR3 consists of 13 residues. V lost 0 bases and J lost 4, with 5 bases in between. Germline values: CDR1 SGHRS, CDR2 YFSETQ. CDR3 protein: CASSLEKGNTIYF. CDR3 coding DNA: TGCGCCAGCAGCTTGGAAAAAGGAAACACCATATATTTT.

This clone has a handful of counts. V and J are TRBV6-6 and TRBJ2-7, with D unresolved. V was pared by 3 bases and J by 5 bases, with 8 bases between. This CDR3 comprises 12 residues. Germline V gene data show CDR1 as MNHNY and CDR2 as SVGAGI (reference sequence). CDR3 DNA: TGTGCCAGCAGTTATATTCGGAACGAGCAGTACTTC. Protein sequence: CASSYIRNEQYF.

The J gene is TRBJ2-7, the V gene TRBV10-3, with 7 bases identical to TRBD1. Germline CDR1 reads ENHRY; CDR2 reads SYGVKD. The junction had 12 bases not matched to a gene; V was cut back by 4 bases and J by 6 bases. There are 15 residues in the CDR3. CDR3 nucleotides: TGTGCCATCAGTGGTGAGGGGGCGGCATTTTTCGAGCAGTACTTC. Amino acids: CAISGEGAAFFEQYF.

The chain is built from TRBV6-4 and TRBJ2-1; 8 nucleotides match TRBD2. The ends lost 3 bases at V and 6 bases at J; junction bases unmatched: 7. This CDR3 has 15 residues. In germline, CDR1 is MRHNA, CDR2 SNTAGT. CDR3: CASSETSGRGNEQFF. CDR3 in DNA: TGTGCCAGCAGTGAAACTAGCGGTCGGGGCAATGAGCAGTTCTTC.

The rearrangement joins TRBV6-1 to TRBJ1-3; D unresolved. CDR3 length equals 13 residues. V lost 2 bases and J lost 4, with 6 bases in between. Per germline, CDR1 MNHNS and CDR2 SASEGT. The CDR3 bases are TGTGCCAGCAGTGAACAAAGGGGAAACACCATATATTTT. This encodes CASSEQRGNTIYF.

This clone was recorded a few times. V and J are TRBV6-6 and TRBJ1-5; D not certain. V lost 4 bases to trimming and J lost 3 bases, with 16 bases between them. The CDR3 covers 16 residues. Germline CDR1 and CDR2: MNHNY and SVGAGI (reference sequence). CDR3 in amino acids: CASSSVIGRYNQPQHF. CDR3 nucleotides: TGTGCCAGCAGTTCCGTAATCGGACGGTACAATCAGCCCCAGCATTTT.

The chain has TRBV7-2 and TRBJ2-3; D uncertain. From germline, CDR1 is SGHTA and CDR2 FQGNSA. This CDR3 has 12 amino acids. The V and J ends lost 5 bases and 3 bases respectively, with 6 bases between them. The CDR3 DNA reads TGTGCCAGCAGCCGATATACAGATACGCAGTATTTT. It is translated as CASSRYTDTQYF.

This chain connects TRBV28 to TRBJ1-5, with 7 bases matching TRBD1. Germline V gene data show CDR1 as MDHEN and CDR2 as SYDVKM. The V gene end was trimmed by 6 bases and the J gene end by 2 bases; junction bases not matched to a gene: 4. The CDR3 contains 14 residues. The CDR3 loop is CASSRTGGNQPQHF. Written as DNA, the CDR3 is TGTGCCAGCAGCCGTACAGGGGGCAATCAGCCCCAGCATTTT.